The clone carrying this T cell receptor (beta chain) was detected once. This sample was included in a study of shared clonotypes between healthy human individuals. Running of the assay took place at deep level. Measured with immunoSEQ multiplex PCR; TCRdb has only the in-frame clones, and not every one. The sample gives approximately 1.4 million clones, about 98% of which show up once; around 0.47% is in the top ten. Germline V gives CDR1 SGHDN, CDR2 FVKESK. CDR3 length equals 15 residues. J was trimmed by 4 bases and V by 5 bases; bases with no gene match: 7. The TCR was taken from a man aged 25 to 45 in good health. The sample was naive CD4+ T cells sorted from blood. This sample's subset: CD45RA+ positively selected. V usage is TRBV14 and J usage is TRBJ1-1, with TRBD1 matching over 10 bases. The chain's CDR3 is CASSTPGQGFTEAFF. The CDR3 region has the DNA TGTGCCAGCAGCACCCCGGGACAGGGGTTCACTGAAGCTTTCTTT.